This T cell receptor beta chain stems from a study of blood T cell repertoires in COVID-19. For the study at large: The United States, Italy and Spain supplied acute and convalescent COVID-19 samples. PBMCs, B-cell-depleted T cells, or T cells provided the cDNA or gDNA that made up the material.

This clone showed up just once. Per the authors' pipeline: Reference gene primer amplification gave nucleated cell count estimates. Data came from immunoSEQ multiplex PCR; TCRdb stores just in-frame clones and leaves some out. The V and J calls and clone size were taken over from that table, and D and trimming were inferred from the DNA. The table has about 120,000 clones, roughly 78% seen once. Per germline, CDR1 SEHNR and CDR2 FQNEAQ (reference sequence). The CDR3 is made up of 17 amino acids. Trimming removed 5 bases from V and 0 bases from J, with 18 bases in between. This clonotype originated in a man aged 60 to 75 with active or convalescent COVID-19. The chain uses TRBV7-9 and TRBJ2-3; D not certain. Material: peripheral blood. The CDR3 DNA follows: TGTGCCAGCAGCCTAATTCGTTCGTCGACTAGCACAGATACGCAGTATTTT. Encoded protein: CASSLIRSSTSTDTQYF.